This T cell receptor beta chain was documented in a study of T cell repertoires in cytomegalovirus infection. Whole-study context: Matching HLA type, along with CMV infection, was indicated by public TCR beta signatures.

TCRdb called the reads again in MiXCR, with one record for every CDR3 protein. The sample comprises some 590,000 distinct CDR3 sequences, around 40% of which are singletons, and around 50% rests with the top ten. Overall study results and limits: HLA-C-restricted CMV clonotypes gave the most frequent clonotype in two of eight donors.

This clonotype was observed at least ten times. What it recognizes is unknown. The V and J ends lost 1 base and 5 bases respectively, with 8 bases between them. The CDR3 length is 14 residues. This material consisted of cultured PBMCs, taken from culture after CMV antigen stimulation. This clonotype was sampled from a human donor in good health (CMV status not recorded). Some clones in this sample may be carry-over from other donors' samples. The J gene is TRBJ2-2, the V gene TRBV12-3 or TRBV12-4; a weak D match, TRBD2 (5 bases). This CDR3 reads CASSLGGDTGELFF. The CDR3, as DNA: TGTGCCAGCAGTTTAGGGGGAGATACCGGGGAGCTGTTTTTT.